This T cell receptor beta chain was obtained from a study of metastatic and nonmetastatic thyroid tumors. TCRdb used MiXCR to call clones anew from the PCR reads. The sample carries some 60,000 clones, 25% to 30% recorded once. Prior to thyroid surgery, none of the patients had received any treatment. CDR1 is MNHNS and CDR2 is SASEGT in the germline V gene. The length of the CDR3 is 14 residues. V lost 5 bases to trimming and J lost 0 bases, with 11 bases between them. The chain recombines TRBV6-1 with TRBJ2-7; D is unclear. The origin of this receptor is a female donor with papillary thyroid cancer or a benign thyroid nodule (not recorded which). Some clones in this sample may be carry-over from other donors' samples. Sequenced sample: blood. CDR3 region: CASSMGERSYEQYF. DNA for the CDR3: TGTGCCAGCAGTATGGGTGAGCGCTCCTACGAGCAGTACTTC.